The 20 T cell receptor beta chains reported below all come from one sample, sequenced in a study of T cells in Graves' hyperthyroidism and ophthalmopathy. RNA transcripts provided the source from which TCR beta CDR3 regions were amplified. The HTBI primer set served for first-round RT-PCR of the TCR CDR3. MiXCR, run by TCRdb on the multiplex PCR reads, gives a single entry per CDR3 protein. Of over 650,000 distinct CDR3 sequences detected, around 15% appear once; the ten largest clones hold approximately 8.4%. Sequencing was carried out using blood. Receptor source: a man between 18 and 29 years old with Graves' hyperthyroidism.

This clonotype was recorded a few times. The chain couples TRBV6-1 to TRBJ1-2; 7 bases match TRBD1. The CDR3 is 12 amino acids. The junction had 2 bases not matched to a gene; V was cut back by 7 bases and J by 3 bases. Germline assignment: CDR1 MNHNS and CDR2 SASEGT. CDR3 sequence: CASKRGHYGYTF. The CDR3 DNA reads TGTGCCAGCAAAAGGGGGCACTATGGCTACACCTTC.

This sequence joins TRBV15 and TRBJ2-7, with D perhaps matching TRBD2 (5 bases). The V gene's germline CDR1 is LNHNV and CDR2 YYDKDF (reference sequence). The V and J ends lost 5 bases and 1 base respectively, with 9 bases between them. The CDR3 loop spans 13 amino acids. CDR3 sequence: CATSGSSSYEQYF. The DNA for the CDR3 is TGTGCCACCAGCGGGAGTAGTTCCTACGAGCAGTACTTC.

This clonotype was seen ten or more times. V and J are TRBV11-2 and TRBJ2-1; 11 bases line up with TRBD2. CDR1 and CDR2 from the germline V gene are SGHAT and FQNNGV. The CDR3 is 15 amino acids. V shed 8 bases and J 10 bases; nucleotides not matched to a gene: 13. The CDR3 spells CASGEASGGLTEQFF. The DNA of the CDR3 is TGTGCCAGCGGGGAGGCTAGCGGGGGGCTCACGGAGCAGTTCTTC.

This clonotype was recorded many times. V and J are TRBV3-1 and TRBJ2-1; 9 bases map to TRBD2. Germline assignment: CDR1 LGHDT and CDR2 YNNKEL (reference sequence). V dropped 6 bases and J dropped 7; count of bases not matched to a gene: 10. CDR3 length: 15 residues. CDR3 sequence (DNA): TGTGCCAGCAGTCGTTATAGCGGGAGCAGGAATGAGCAGTTCTTC. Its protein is CASSRYSGSRNEQFF.

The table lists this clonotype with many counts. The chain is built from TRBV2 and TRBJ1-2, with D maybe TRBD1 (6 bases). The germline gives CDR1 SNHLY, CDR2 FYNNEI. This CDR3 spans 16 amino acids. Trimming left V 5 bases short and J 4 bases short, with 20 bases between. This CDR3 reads CASSPWGAVRPYGYTF. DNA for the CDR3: TGTGCCAGCAGTCCCTGGGGGGCCGTTCGCCCCTATGGCTACACCTTC.

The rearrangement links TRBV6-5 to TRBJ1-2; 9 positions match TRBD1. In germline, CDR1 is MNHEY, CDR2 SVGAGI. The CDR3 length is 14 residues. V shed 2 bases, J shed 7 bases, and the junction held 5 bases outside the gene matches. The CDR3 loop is CASSYGTGSSGYTF. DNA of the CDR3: TGTGCCAGCAGTTACGGGACAGGGTCCAGTGGCTACACCTTC.

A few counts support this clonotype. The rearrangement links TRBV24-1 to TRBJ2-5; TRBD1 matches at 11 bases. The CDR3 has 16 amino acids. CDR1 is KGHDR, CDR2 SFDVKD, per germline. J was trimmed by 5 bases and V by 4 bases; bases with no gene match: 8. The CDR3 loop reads CATSDLGQGAVETQYF. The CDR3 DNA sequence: TGTGCCACCAGTGACCTTGGACAGGGGGCGGTTGAGACCCAGTACTTC.

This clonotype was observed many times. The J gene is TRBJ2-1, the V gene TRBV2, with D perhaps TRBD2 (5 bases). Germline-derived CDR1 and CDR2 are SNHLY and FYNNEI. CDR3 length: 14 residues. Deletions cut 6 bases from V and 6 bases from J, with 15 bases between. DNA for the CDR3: TGTGCCAGCAGCCCCACTAGTGGCCGCAATGAGCAGTTCTTC. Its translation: CASSPTSGRNEQFF.

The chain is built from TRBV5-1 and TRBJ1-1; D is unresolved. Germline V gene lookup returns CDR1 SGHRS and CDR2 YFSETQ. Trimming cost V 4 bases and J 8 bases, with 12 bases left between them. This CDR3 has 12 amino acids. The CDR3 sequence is CASSPSAGEAFF. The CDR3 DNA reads TGCGCCAGCAGCCCATCCGCGGGCGAAGCTTTCTTT.

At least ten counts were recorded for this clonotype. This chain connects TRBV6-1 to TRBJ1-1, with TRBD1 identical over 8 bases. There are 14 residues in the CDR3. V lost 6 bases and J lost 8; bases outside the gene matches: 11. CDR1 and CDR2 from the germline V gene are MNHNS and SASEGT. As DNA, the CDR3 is TGTGCCAGCAGCACAATTAATCAGGGGGCGGAAGCTTTCTTT. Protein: CASSTINQGAEAFF.

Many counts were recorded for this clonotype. The CDR3 nucleotides are TGCAGTGCTAGGGATGGGAGACTAGCGGGAGGGCGGGAAGGTGAGCAGTTCTTC. Its translation is CSARDGRLAGGREGEQFF. V gene TRBV20-1 combines with J gene TRBJ2-1, with 14 bases lining up with TRBD2. There are 18 residues in the CDR3. V shed 3 bases, J shed 9 bases, and the junction held 16 bases outside the gene matches. CDR1 and CDR2 (germline): DFQATT, SNEGSKA (reference sequence).

CDR3 coding DNA: TGTGCCAGCAGCCAGCCGGGACAGGGAAGCTATGGCTACACCTTC. Residues: CASSQPGQGSYGYTF. The gene calls are TRBV4-2 and TRBJ1-2; the match to TRBD1 covers 9 bases. CDR1 LGHNA and CDR2 YNFKEQ come from the germline V gene. J gave up 4 bases and V 3 bases, and 6 bases lay outside the gene matches. The CDR3 has 15 residues.

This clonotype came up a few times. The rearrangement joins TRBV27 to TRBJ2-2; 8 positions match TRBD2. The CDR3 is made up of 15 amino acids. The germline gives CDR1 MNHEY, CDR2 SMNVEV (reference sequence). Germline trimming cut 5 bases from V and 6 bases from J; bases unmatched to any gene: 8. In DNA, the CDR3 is TGTGCCAGCAGTCCTCTATCGGGAGGGCCCGGGGAGCTGTTTTTT. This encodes CASSPLSGGPGELFF.

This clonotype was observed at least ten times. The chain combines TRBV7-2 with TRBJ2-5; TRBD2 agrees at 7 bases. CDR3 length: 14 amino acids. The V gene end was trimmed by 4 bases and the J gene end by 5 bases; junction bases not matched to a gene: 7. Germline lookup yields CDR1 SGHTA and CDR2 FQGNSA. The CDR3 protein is CASSSRTRAETQYF. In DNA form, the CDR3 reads TGTGCCAGCAGCTCCCGGACTAGGGCGGAGACCCAGTACTTC.

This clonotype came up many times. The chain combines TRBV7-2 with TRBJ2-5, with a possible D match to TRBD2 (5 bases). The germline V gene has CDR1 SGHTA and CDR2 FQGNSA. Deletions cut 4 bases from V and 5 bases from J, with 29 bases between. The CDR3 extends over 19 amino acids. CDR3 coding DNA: TGTGCCAGCAGCTCCCCACGTTCGAGGGCGGAGCCCCCGAGGGAGACCCAGTACTTC. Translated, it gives CASSSPRSRAEPPRETQYF.

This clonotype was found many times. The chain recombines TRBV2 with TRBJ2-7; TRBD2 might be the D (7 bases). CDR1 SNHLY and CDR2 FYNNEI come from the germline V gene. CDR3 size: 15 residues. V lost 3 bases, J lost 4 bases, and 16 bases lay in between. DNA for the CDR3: TGTGCCAGCAGTGACTCCCGGGGGCGGGAGTACGAGCAGTACTTC. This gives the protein CASSDSRGREYEQYF.

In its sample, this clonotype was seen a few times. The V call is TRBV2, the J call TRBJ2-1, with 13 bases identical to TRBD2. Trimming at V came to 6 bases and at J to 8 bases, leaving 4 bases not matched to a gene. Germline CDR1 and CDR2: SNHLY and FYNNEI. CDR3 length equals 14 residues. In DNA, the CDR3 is TGTGCCAGCAGGGGGACTAGCGGGACGGATGAGCAGTTCTTC. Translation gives CASRGTSGTDEQFF.

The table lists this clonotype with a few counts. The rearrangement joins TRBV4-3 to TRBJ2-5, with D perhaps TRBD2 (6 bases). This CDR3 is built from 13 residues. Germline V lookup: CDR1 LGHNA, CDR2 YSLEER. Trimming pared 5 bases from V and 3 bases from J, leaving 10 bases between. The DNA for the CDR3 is TGCGCCAGCAGCGCGGGGTCAAAAGAGACCCAGTACTTC. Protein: CASSAGSKETQYF.

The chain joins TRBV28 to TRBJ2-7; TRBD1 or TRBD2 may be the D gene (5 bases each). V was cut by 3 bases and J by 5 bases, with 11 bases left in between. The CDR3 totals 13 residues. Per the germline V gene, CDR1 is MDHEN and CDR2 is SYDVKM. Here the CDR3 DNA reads TGTGCCAGCAGTTTCGAGGGGTTCAACGAGCAGTACTTC. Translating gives CASSFEGFNEQYF. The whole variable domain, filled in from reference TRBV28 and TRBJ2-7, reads DVKVTQSSRYLVKRTGEKVFLECVQDMDHENMFWYRQDPGLGLRLIYFSYDVKMKEKGDIPEGYSVSREKKERFSLILESASTNQTSMYLCASSFEGFNEQYFGPGTRLTVT.

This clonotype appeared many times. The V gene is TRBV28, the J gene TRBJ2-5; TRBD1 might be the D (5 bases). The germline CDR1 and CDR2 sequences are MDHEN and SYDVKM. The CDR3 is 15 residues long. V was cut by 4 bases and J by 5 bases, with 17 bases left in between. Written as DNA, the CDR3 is TGTGCCAGCAGTTCTGAGGCAGGGATCAGGGAGACCCAGTACTTC. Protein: CASSSEAGIRETQYF. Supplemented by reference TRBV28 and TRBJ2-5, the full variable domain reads DVKVTQSSRYLVKRTGEKVFLECVQDMDHENMFWYRQDPGLGLRLIYFSYDVKMKEKGDIPEGYSVSREKKERFSLILESASTNQTSMYLCASSSEAGIRETQYFGPGTRLLVL.